This TCR beta chain was observed in a study of T cell responses to AZD1222 COVID-19 vaccine. The protocol was immunoSEQ multiplex PCR, while the TCRdb copy is restricted to in-frame clones and leaves out a portion. There are approximately 89,000 clones in the sample; roughly 86% occur only once, and more than 5% lies in the top ten. Germline V gene lookup returns CDR1 SEHNR and CDR2 FQNEAQ (reference sequence). J was trimmed by 2 bases and V by 5 bases; bases with no gene match: 7. This CDR3 region has 15 residues. About this clone: The sample has other DNA sequences that encode this CDR3 too.

This chain uses TRBV7-9 with TRBJ2-7; 9 bases are a match to TRBD1. Source: peripheral blood, taken 28 days after the second AZD1222 dose. The receptor was isolated from an adult who received the AZD1222 COVID-19 vaccine. CDR3 DNA sequence: TGTGCCAGCAGCCCCCGGACAGGGGATGCCTACGAGCAGTACTTC. It yields the protein CASSPRTGDAYEQYF.